A selection of T cell receptor beta chains follows, all from one sample in a study of blood T cell repertoires in COVID-19. The assay was immunoSEQ multiplex PCR, and TCRdb's table has in-frame clones only and misses some. The sample has fewer than 250,000 clones, 70% to 90% seen once. Material for sequencing was peripheral blood. The receptors originated from a man aged 35-49 years with acute or convalescent COVID-19. CDR3s include the opening cysteine and the closing phenylalanine or tryptophan. D genes are given only for firm matches. Clone size is given for some rows only: seen once, a few or many times, or a class if the clone is expanded.

-	-	TRBV29-1	TRBJ1-1	CSVGADHSTEAFF	TGCAGCGTTGGGGCCGATCACAGCACTGAAGCTTTCTTT
-	TRBD2	TRBV2	TRBJ2-7	CASTVSGSSYEQYF	TGTGCCAGCACAGTTAGCGGGAGCTCCTACGAGCAGTACTTC
-	-	TRBV6-2/TRBV6-3	TRBJ2-3	CASSPQGMDGDTQYF	TGTGCCAGCAGCCCCCAGGGAATGGATGGAGATACGCAGTATTTT
-	-	TRBV4-1	TRBJ1-2	CASSQGTRGYGYTF	TGCGCCAGCAGCCAGGGGACCAGGGGCTATGGCTACACCTTC
-	TRBD2	TRBV5-4	TRBJ2-1	CASSFAGGQYNEQFF	TGTGCCAGCAGCTTCGCGGGGGGGCAGTACAATGAGCAGTTCTTC
-	TRBD1	TRBV6-5	TRBJ1-3	CASSSQGAGSGNTIYF	TGTGCCAGCAGTTCACAGGGGGCAGGATCTGGAAACACCATATATTTT
once	-	TRBV5-5	TRBJ1-2	CASSFQINYGYTF	TGTGCCAGCAGCTTCCAGATAAACTATGGCTACACCTTC
-	-	TRBV2	TRBJ1-1	CASSEQWNTEAFF	TGTGCCAGCAGTGAACAGTGGAACACTGAAGCTTTCTTT
once	-	TRBV9	TRBJ2-6	CASSVAQVNPGANVLTF	TGTGCCAGCAGCGTAGCACAGGTAAACCCTGGGGCCAACGTCCTGACTTTC
-	TRBD1	TRBV10-3	TRBJ1-5	CATGTGEDQPQHF	TGTGCCACTGGGACAGGGGAAGATCAGCCCCAGCATTTT
once	-	TRBV21-1	TRBJ1-1	CASSKTGGWNTEAFF	TGTGCCAGCAGCAAGACAGGGGGGTGGAACACTGAAGCTTTCTTT
-	TRBD1	TRBV19	TRBJ1-6	CASSMTPGQPSSYNSPLHF	TGTGCCAGTAGTATGACCCCGGGACAGCCGAGCTCCTATAATTCACCCCTCCACTTT
-	TRBD1	TRBV4-2	TRBJ1-5	CASSQGTGGGQPQHF	TGTGCCAGCAGCCAAGGAACAGGGGGTGGTCAGCCCCAGCATTTT
-	TRBD1	TRBV5-6	TRBJ1-2	CASSLDRGEGYTF	TGTGCCAGCAGCTTGGACAGGGGGGAAGGCTACACCTTC
-	TRBD1	TRBV30	TRBJ2-2	CAWSDRGTGELLF	TGTGCCTGGAGCGACAGGGGCACCGGGGAGCTGCTTTTT
-	TRBD1	TRBV6-5	TRBJ1-1	CASSILGQGEAFF	TGTGCCAGCAGTATATTGGGACAGGGAGAAGCTTTCTTT
-	-	TRBV7-9	TRBJ1-1	CASSFPITEAFF	TGTGCCAGCAGCTTCCCCATCACTGAAGCTTTCTTT
-	-	TRBV5-6	TRBJ1-1	CASTILGATNTEAFF	TGTGCCAGCACCATTTTGGGGGCTACGAACACTGAAGCTTTCTTT
-	TRBD2	TRBV20-1	TRBJ2-1	CSAGASGGPFYNEQFF	TGCAGTGCTGGTGCAAGCGGGGGACCCTTCTACAATGAGCAGTTCTTC
-	TRBD1	TRBV14	TRBJ1-6	CASSLTGAPNSPLHF	TGTGCCAGCAGCCTGACAGGGGCCCCTAATTCACCCCTCCACTTT
-	TRBD2	TRBV5-4	TRBJ2-5	CASSLEGLGEETQYF	TGTGCCAGCAGCTTGGAAGGACTAGGGGAAGAGACCCAGTACTTC
-	TRBD1	TRBV28	TRBJ1-4	CASSYLRGQYEKLFF	TGTGCCAGCAGTTACCTACGGGGACAGTATGAAAAACTGTTTTTT
once	TRBD2	TRBV28	TRBJ2-5	CASRGLAETQYF	TGTGCCAGCAGGGGACTAGCGGAGACCCAGTACTTC
once	TRBD1	TRBV5-4	TRBJ1-1	CASTSTGGKTEAFF	TGTGCCAGCACGTCAACAGGGGGAAAAACTGAAGCTTTCTTT
few	-	TRBV6-6	TRBJ2-1	CATGGQGAYNEQFF	TGTGCCACCGGGGGGCAGGGCGCCTACAATGAGCAGTTCTTC
-	-	TRBV3-1/TRBV3-2	TRBJ2-1	CASSQDGTDNEQFF	TGTGCCAGCAGCCAAGATGGCACAGACAATGAGCAGTTCTTC
-	-	TRBV5-1	TRBJ2-5	CASSSLEGGGETQYF	TGCGCCAGCAGCTCCCTTGAGGGTGGTGGGGAGACCCAGTACTTC
-	TRBD1	TRBV5-1	TRBJ2-3	CASRLLQGQDTQYF	TGCGCCAGCAGACTACTACAGGGGCAAGATACGCAGTATTTT
-	TRBD2	TRBV6-5	TRBJ2-1	CASRTGGEAYNEQFF	TGTGCCAGCAGAACCGGGGGGGAGGCCTACAATGAGCAGTTCTTC
-	TRBD1	TRBV5-4	TRBJ1-2	CASSLETGVYGYTF	TGTGCCAGCAGCCTAGAGACAGGGGTCTATGGCTACACCTTC
-	-	TRBV9	TRBJ2-3	CASSVARIAVTDTQYF	TGTGCCAGCAGCGTAGCTCGAATAGCTGTCACAGATACGCAGTATTTT
-	-	TRBV29-1	TRBJ1-4	CSVSGVLTNEKLFF	TGCAGCGTTTCAGGGGTCCTAACTAATGAAAAACTGTTTTTT
-	TRBD1	TRBV5-5	TRBJ2-1	CASSSTGISYNEQFF	TGTGCCAGCAGCTCGACAGGGATCTCCTACAATGAGCAGTTCTTC
-	TRBD1	TRBV29-1	TRBJ2-7	CSVAPGQGYEQYF	TGCAGTGTTGCACCGGGACAGGGCTACGAGCAGTACTTC
-	-	TRBV6-2/TRBV6-3	TRBJ2-3	CASSYGYGTLPTDTQYF	TGTGCCAGCAGTTACGGGTACGGGACACTCCCCACAGATACGCAGTATTTT
few	TRBD1	TRBV11-2	TRBJ1-2	CASSLTGGGYGYTF	TGTGCCAGCAGCTTGACAGGGGGCGGCTATGGCTACACCTTC
-	TRBD1	TRBV5-6	TRBJ1-1	CASSLVGQGNTEAFF	TGTGCCAGCAGCTTGGTCGGACAGGGAAACACTGAAGCTTTCTTT
few	-	TRBV9	TRBJ1-6	CASSPRGGYNSPLHF	TGTGCCAGCAGCCCCCGCGGAGGTTATAATTCACCCCTCCACTTT
-	-	TRBV30	TRBJ1-1	CAWSAARTEAFF	TGTGCCTGGAGTGCCGCGAGAACTGAAGCTTTCTTT
-	-	TRBV6-2/TRBV6-3	TRBJ2-7	CASSYSAGNPYEQYF	TGTGCCAGCAGTTACTCGGCAGGGAATCCCTACGAGCAGTACTTC
-	TRBD2	TRBV6-5	TRBJ2-3	CASSYSRGGTDTQYF	TGTGCCAGCAGTTACTCGCGGGGGGGCACAGATACGCAGTATTTT
-	TRBD1	TRBV19	TRBJ1-1	CASSQQGMNTEAFF	TGTGCCAGTAGCCAACAGGGGATGAACACTGAAGCTTTCTTT
-	-	TRBV6-2/TRBV6-3	TRBJ1-1	CASSYREGTEAFF	TGTGCCAGCAGTTACAGGGAGGGGACTGAAGCTTTCTTT
-	-	TRBV7-3	TRBJ1-1	CASSLTPEGTEAFF	TGTGCCAGCAGCCTTACACCCGAGGGCACTGAAGCTTTCTTT
-	-	TRBV4-3	TRBJ2-5	CASSQRPGGVRAETQYF	TGCGCCAGCAGCCAAAGGCCGGGCGGGGTAAGGGCGGAGACCCAGTACTTC
-	-	TRBV15	TRBJ2-2	CATSRDLGQTGELFF	TGTGCCACCAGCAGAGATTTGGGACAAACCGGGGAGCTGTTTTTT
once	TRBD1	TRBV7-8	TRBJ2-5	CASSPLTGGNSQETQYF	TGTGCCAGCAGCCCCTTAACAGGGGGCAACTCACAAGAGACCCAGTACTTC
-	-	TRBV4-2	TRBJ2-5	CASSQETPSLETQYF	TGTGCCAGCAGCCAAGAAACTCCCTCCTTAGAGACCCAGTACTTC
once	-	TRBV5-4	TRBJ2-5	CASRAGGLQETQYF	TGTGCCAGCAGGGCAGGGGGACTCCAAGAGACCCAGTACTTC
-	TRBD1	TRBV19	TRBJ2-1	CASSKGGAYNEQFF	TGTGCCAGTAGTAAAGGGGGCGCCTACAATGAGCAGTTCTTC
-	-	TRBV18	TRBJ1-2	CASSPSDNYGYTF	TGTGCCAGCTCACCTTCAGATAACTATGGCTACACCTTC
-	-	TRBV19	TRBJ1-4	CASSMTGGTNEKLFF	TGTGCCAGTAGTATGACGGGGGGGACTAATGAAAAACTGTTTTTT
-	-	TRBV29-1	TRBJ1-1	CSGGTGKNTEAFF	TGTAGCGGCGGGACGGGGAAGAACACTGAAGCTTTCTTT
-	-	TRBV5-4	TRBJ1-1	CASSLITGFEAFF	TGTGCCAGCAGCTTGATTACGGGGTTTGAAGCTTTCTTT
-	-	TRBV29-1	TRBJ1-4	CSVEDPRNEKLFF	TGCAGCGTTGAAGATCCCAGGAATGAAAAACTGTTTTTT
-	TRBD2	TRBV6-6	TRBJ2-3	CASSVRLAGSEDTQYF	TGTGCCAGCAGTGTTCGACTAGCTGGTTCGGAAGATACGCAGTATTTT
once	-	TRBV6-5	TRBJ2-1	CASSSRGAGNEQFF	TGTGCCAGCAGTTCTCGGGGGGCGGGCAATGAGCAGTTCTTC